What follows are 11 T cell receptor beta chains derived from one specimen sequenced in a study of control samples from healthy donors and cancer patients. Sequenced by immunoSEQ multiplex PCR; TCRdb stores in-frame clones only, minus some. The sample comprises over 120,000 clones, 91% of which are singletons, and roughly 3.2% rests with the top ten. Sequenced material: blood. Receptor source: a man between 25 and 39 years old in good health.

This chain connects TRBV4-2 to TRBJ2-3; 7 positions match TRBD2. V lost 1 base and J lost 0; bases outside the gene matches: 7. This CDR3 region has 17 residues. Germline values: CDR1 LGHNA, CDR2 YNFKEQ. This CDR3 reads CASSQASRGDSTDTQYF. CDR3 sequence (DNA): TGTGCCAGCAGCCAAGCGTCCCGGGGGGACAGCACAGATACGCAGTATTTT.

The chain links TRBV6-5 to TRBJ2-1; perhaps TRBD1 as D (6 bases). The V end lost 7 bases, the J end lost 8 bases, and 18 bases lay between the germline ends. The CDR3 contains 14 residues. CDR1 and CDR2 (germline): MNHEY, SVGAGI. The CDR3 region is CASIDRSYGHEQFF. The CDR3 DNA reads as TGTGCCAGCATCGACAGGTCCTACGGTCATGAGCAGTTCTTC.

The genes are TRBV4-1 and TRBJ2-7; D remains ambiguous. From germline, CDR1 is MGHRA and CDR2 YSYEKL. This CDR3 has 15 residues. The V end was cut by 0 bases, the J end by 4 bases, with 13 bases between. The CDR3 DNA reads TGCGCCAGCAGCCAAGATCTGGCGTTCTGGTACGAGCAGTACTTC. Translation: CASSQDLAFWYEQYF.

This clone was recorded once. The chain couples TRBV2 to TRBJ2-1; 14 bases agree with TRBD2. The CDR3 contains 17 residues. J gave up 8 bases and V 6 bases, and 12 bases lay outside the gene matches. Germline loops: CDR1 SNHLY, CDR2 FYNNEI. The CDR3 loop is CASSAYGTSGGFDEQFF. The CDR3 bases are TGTGCCAGCAGCGCGTACGGGACTAGCGGGGGATTTGATGAGCAGTTCTTC.

The V gene is TRBV10-3, the J gene TRBJ1-2; 9 nucleotides match TRBD1. There are 14 residues in the CDR3. CDR1 is ENHRY, CDR2 SYGVKD, per germline. With 10 bases clipped from V and 8 bases from J, the junction kept 14 bases outside the gene matches. CDR3 residues: CATYSSGTGMGYTF. CDR3 DNA: TGTGCCACGTACTCCTCCGGGACAGGGATGGGCTACACCTTC.

The chain employs TRBV28 and TRBJ2-1; D ambiguous. This CDR3 is built from 11 residues. CDR1 and CDR2 (germline): MDHEN, SYDVKM. V lost 5 bases and J 3 bases, leaving 2 bases between the germline ends. This chain's CDR3 is CASSVYNEQFF. DNA of the CDR3: TGTGCCAGCAGTGTCTACAATGAGCAGTTCTTC.

This chain uses TRBV27 with TRBJ1-3, with unresolved D. The CDR3 covers 15 residues. CDR1 MNHEY and CDR2 SMNVEV come from the germline V gene (reference sequence). Between the trimmed V and J ends, which lost 2 bases and 2 bases, there was a span of 10 bases. The CDR3 loop reads CASSLRGMAGNTIYF. The DNA of the CDR3 is TGTGCCAGCAGTTTACGGGGTATGGCTGGAAACACCATATATTTT.

In regard to this clone: Other DNA sequences in this specimen translate into the identical CDR3. The chain uses TRBV7-9 and TRBJ2-7; TRBD1 matches 9 bases. Trimming took 0 bases from V and 3 from J; bases not matched to a gene: 0. The CDR3 length is 14 residues. Germline CDR1 is SEHNR and CDR2 is FQNEAQ (reference sequence). In DNA, the CDR3 is TGTGCCAGCAGCTTAGCGGGACAGGGCTACGAGCAGTACTTC. Its protein product is CASSLAGQGYEQYF.

In the case of this clone: Within the sample, other DNA sequences also encode this same CDR3. This rearrangement joins TRBV2 to TRBJ2-6, with 8 bases fitting TRBD2. V lost 7 bases and J lost 0; bases outside the gene matches: 11. The germline CDR1 and CDR2 sequences are SNHLY and FYNNEI. The CDR3 runs 18 residues. As DNA, the CDR3 is TGTGCCAGCATCGGGGCCCGGGGGGGGGCCTCTGGGGCCAACGTCCTGACTTTC. It translates to CASIGARGGASGANVLTF.

The gene calls are TRBV28 and TRBJ1-5, with 10 bases fitting TRBD1. Germline V lookup: CDR1 MDHEN, CDR2 SYDVKM. The CDR3 contains 15 residues. With 8 bases clipped from V and 4 bases from J, the junction kept 8 bases outside the gene matches. Here the CDR3 DNA reads TGTGCCAGCGCTACGACAGGGGGCGTAAATCAGCCCCAGCATTTT. This codes for CASATTGGVNQPQHF.

V usage is TRBV28 and J usage is TRBJ2-7; D is undetermined. The CDR3 spans 12 residues. Per germline, CDR1 MDHEN and CDR2 SYDVKM. The ends were cut back, 8 bases at V and 2 bases at J, with 10 bases in the middle. The CDR3 sequence: CASHSDTYEQYF. The CDR3, as DNA: TGTGCCAGCCATTCGGATACCTACGAGCAGTACTTC.